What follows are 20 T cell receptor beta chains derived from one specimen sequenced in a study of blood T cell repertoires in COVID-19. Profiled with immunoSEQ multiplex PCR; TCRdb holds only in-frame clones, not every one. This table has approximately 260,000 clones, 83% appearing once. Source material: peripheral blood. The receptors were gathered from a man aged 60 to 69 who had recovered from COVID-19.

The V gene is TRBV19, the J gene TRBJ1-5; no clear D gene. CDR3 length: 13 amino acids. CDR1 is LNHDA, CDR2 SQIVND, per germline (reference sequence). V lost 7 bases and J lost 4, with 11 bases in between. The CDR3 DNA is TGTGCCAGTACCGCGGGCCAGAATCAGCCCCAGCATTTT. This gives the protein CASTAGQNQPQHF. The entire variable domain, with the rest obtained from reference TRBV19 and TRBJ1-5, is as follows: DGGITQSPKYLFRKEGQNVTLSCEQNLNHDAMYWYRQDPGQGLRLIYYSQIVNDFQKGDIAEGYSVSREKKESFPLTVTSAQKNPTAFYLCASTAGQNQPQHFGDGTRLSIL.

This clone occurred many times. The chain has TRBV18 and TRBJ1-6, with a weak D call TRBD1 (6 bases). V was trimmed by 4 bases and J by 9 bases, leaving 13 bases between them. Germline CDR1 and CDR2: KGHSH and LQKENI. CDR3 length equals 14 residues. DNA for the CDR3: TGTGCCAGCTCACACGACAGGAAGGGTTCACCCCTCCACTTT. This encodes CASSHDRKGSPLHF.

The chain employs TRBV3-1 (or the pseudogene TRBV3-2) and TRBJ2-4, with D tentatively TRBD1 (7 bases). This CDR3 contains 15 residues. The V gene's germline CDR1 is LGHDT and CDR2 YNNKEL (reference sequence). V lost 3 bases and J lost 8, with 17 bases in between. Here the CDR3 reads CASSQGRTGSDIQYF. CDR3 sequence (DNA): TGTGCCAGCAGCCAGGGGAGGACAGGTTCAGACATTCAGTACTTC.

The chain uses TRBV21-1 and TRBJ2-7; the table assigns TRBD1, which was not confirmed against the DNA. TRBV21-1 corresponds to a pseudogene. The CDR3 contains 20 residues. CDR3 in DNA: TGTGCCAGCAGCAAAGCGCTGGAGACAGGGATGTTTGTTAGGTCCTACGAGCAGTACTTC. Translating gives CASSKALETGMFVRSYEQYF.

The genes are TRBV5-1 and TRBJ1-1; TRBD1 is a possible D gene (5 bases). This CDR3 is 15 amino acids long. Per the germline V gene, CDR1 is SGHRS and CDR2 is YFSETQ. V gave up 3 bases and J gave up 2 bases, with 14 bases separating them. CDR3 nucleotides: TGCGCCAGCAGCTCACTGACAGAAACCAACACTGAAGCTTTCTTT. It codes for CASSSLTETNTEAFF.

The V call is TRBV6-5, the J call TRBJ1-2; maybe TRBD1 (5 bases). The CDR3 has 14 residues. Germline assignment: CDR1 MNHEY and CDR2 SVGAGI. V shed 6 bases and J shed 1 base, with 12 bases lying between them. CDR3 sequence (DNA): TGTGCCAGCAGAACCAAACAGGTTAACTATGGCTACACCTTC. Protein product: CASRTKQVNYGYTF.

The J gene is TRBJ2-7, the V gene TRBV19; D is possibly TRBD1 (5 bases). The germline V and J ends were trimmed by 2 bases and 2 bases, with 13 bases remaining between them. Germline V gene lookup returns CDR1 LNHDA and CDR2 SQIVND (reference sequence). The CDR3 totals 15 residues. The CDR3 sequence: CASSIPGSGAYEQYF. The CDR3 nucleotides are TGTGCCAGTAGTATACCAGGGTCCGGCGCCTACGAGCAGTACTTC.

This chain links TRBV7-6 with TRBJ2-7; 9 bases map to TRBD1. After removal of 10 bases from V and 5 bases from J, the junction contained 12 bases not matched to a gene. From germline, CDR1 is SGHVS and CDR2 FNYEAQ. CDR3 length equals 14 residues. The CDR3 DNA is TGTGCCACGGCACAGGGGGCCGCCACCAACGAGCAGTACTTC. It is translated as CATAQGAATNEQYF. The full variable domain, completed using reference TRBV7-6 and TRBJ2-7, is GAGVSQSPRYKVTKRGQDVALRCDPISGHVSLYWYRQALGQGPEFLTYFNYEAQQDKSGLPNDRFSAERPEGSISTLTIQRTEQRDSAMYRCATAQGAATNEQYFGPGTRLTVT.

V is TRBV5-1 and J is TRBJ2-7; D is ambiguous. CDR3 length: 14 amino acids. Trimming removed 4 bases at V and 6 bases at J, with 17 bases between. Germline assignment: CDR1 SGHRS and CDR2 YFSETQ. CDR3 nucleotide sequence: TGCGCCAGCAGCCCTTCCGCTCCAATAGCCGAGCAGTACTTC. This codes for CASSPSAPIAEQYF.

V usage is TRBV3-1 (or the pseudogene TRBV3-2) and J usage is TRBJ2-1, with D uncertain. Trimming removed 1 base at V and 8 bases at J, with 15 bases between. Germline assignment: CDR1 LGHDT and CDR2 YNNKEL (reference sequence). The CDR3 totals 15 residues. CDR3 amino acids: CASSQGPNSVHEQFF. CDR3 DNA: TGTGCCAGCAGCCAAGGCCCGAACTCGGTCCATGAGCAGTTCTTC.

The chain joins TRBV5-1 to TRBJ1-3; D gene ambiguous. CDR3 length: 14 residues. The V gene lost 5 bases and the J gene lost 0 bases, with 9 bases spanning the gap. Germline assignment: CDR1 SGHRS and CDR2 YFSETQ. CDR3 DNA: TGCGCCAGCAGTCATTATAGCTCTGGAAACACCATATATTTT. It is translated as CASSHYSSGNTIYF.

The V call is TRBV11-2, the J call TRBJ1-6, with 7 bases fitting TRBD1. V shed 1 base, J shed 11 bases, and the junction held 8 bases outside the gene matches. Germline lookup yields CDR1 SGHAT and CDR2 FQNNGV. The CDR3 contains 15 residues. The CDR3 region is CASSLVTGGTAPLHF. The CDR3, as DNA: TGTGCCAGCAGCTTAGTAACAGGCGGGACAGCACCCCTCCACTTT.

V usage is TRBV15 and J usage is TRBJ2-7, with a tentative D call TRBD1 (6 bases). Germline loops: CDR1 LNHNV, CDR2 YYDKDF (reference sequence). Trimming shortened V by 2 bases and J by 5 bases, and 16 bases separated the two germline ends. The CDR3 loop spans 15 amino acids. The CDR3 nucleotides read TGTGCCACCAGCAGATTCCGGGACACTGCTGACGAGCAGTACTTC. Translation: CATSRFRDTADEQYF. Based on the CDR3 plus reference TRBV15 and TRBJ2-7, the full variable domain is DAMVIQNPRYQVTQFGKPVTLSCSQTLNHNVMYWYQQKSSQAPKLLFHYYDKDFNNEADTPDNFQSRRPNTSFCFLDIRSPGLGDTAMYLCATSRFRDTADEQYFGPGTRLTVT.

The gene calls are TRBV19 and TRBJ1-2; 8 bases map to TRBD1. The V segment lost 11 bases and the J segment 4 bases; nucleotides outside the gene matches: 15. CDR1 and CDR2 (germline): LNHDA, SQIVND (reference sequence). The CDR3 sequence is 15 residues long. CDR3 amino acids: CARLNRDRSIYGYTF. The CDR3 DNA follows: TGTGCCCGATTAAACCGGGACAGGAGTATCTATGGCTACACCTTC. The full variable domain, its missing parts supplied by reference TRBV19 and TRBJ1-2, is DGGITQSPKYLFRKEGQNVTLSCEQNLNHDAMYWYRQDPGQGLRLIYYSQIVNDFQKGDIAEGYSVSREKKESFPLTVTSAQKNPTAFYLCARLNRDRSIYGYTFGSGTRLTVV.

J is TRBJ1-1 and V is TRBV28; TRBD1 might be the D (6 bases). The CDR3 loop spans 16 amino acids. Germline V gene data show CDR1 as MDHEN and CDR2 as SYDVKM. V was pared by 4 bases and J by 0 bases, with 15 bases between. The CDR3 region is CASSSGGSGVNTEAFF. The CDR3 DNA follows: TGTGCCAGCAGTTCCGGCGGTTCAGGGGTGAACACTGAAGCTTTCTTT.

As DNA, the CDR3 is TGTGCCAGAATAGACAGAAACTATGGCTACACCTTC. Its translation is CARIDRNYGYTF. The rearrangement links TRBV5-4 to TRBJ1-2; D possibly corresponds to TRBD1 (5 bases). This CDR3 contains 12 residues. Germline CDR1 and CDR2: SGHNT and YYREEE (reference sequence). The V end was cut by 8 bases, the J end by 2 bases, with 10 bases between.

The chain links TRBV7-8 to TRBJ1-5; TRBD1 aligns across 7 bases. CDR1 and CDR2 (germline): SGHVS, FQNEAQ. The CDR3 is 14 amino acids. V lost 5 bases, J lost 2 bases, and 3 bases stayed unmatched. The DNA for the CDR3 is TGTGCCAGCAGCGACAGGGTTGGCAATCAGCCCCAGCATTTT. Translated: CASSDRVGNQPQHF.

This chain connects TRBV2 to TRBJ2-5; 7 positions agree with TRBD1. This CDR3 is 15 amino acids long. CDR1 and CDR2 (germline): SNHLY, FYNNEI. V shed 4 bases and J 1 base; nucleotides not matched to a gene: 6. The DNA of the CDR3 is TGTGCCAGCAGTGGGTCTTCAGGGGGCCAAGAGACCCAGTACTTC. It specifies CASSGSSGGQETQYF.

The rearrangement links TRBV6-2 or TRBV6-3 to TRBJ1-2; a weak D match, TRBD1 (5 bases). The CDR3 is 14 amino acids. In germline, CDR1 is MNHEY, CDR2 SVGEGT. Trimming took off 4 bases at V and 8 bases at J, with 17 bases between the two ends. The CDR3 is CASSSAGPDSGYTF. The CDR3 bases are TGTGCCAGCAGTTCCGCGGGGCCCGACAGCGGCTACACCTTC.

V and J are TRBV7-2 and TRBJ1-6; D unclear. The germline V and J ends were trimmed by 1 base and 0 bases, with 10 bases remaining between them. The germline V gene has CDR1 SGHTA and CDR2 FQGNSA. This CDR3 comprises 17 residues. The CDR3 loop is CASSLDSHSSYNSPLHF. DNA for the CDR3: TGTGCCAGCAGCTTAGACAGTCACAGCTCCTATAATTCACCCCTCCACTTT.